The 5 T cell receptor beta chains below all came from one sample that was sequenced in a study of blood T cell repertoires in COVID-19. Produced via immunoSEQ multiplex PCR; TCRdb's table is partial and in-frame only. The sample carries approximately 66,000 clones, around 84% recorded once. Sequenced sample: peripheral blood. The receptors were gathered from a middle-aged man with active COVID-19.

This clone has only one observation. Additional DNA sequences in this sample encode the identical CDR3. The chain recombines TRBV19 with TRBJ1-5; maybe TRBD1 (6 bases). V was shortened by 0 bases and J by 1 base, with 7 bases between the two germline ends. CDR1 is LNHDA, CDR2 SQIVND, per germline (reference sequence). This CDR3 has 15 residues. The CDR3 is CASSIDRGSNQPQHF. CDR3 DNA: TGTGCCAGTAGTATAGACAGGGGAAGCAATCAGCCCCAGCATTTT. Drawing the rest from reference TRBV19 and TRBJ1-5, the complete variable domain is DGGITQSPKYLFRKEGQNVTLSCEQNLNHDAMYWYRQDPGQGLRLIYYSQIVNDFQKGDIAEGYSVSREKKESFPLTVTSAQKNPTAFYLCASSIDRGSNQPQHFGDGTRLSIL.

This chain connects TRBV3-1 (or the pseudogene TRBV3-2) to TRBJ1-6, with TRBD1 as a possible D gene (6 bases). V lost 3 bases and J lost 6, with 12 bases in between. There are 15 residues in the CDR3. Germline assignment: CDR1 LGHDT and CDR2 YNNKEL (reference sequence). CDR3 DNA: TGTGCCAGCAGCCAGAGACAGGCCCCTAATTCACCCCTCCACTTT. Translating gives CASSQRQAPNSPLHF.

The chain carries TRBV19 and TRBJ2-4, with 8 bases matching TRBD2. CDR1 and CDR2 (germline): LNHDA, SQIVND (reference sequence). J was trimmed by 0 bases and V by 8 bases; bases with no gene match: 9. This CDR3 is 16 amino acids long. The CDR3 DNA follows: TGTGCCAGTCCCCGGGGGGGAGAAATAGCCAAAAACATTCAGTACTTC. Translating gives CASPRGGEIAKNIQYF.

This rearrangement joins TRBV7-6 to TRBJ2-2, with 9 bases fitting TRBD2. CDR1 is SGHVS and CDR2 is FNYEAQ in the germline V gene. There are 19 residues in the CDR3. J was trimmed by 3 bases and V by 2 bases; bases with no gene match: 13. CDR3 nucleotide sequence: TGTGCCAGCAGCTTACTCGTTCGGGCGCGGGGGGGAGACACCGGGGAGCTGTTTTTT. Translation: CASSLLVRARGGDTGELFF.

This rearrangement joins TRBV7-2 to TRBJ1-6; D is ambiguous. Germline CDR1 reads SGHTA; CDR2 reads FQGNSA. CDR3 length: 13 residues. V was pared by 1 base and J by 7 bases, with 5 bases between. The CDR3, as DNA: TGTGCCAGCAGCTTAGAATTAAATTCACCCCTCCACTTT. This sequence encodes CASSLELNSPLHF.